The 26 T cell receptor beta chains listed next were all sequenced from one sample in a study of shared clonotypes between healthy human individuals. Measured with immunoSEQ multiplex PCR; TCRdb has only the in-frame clones, and not every one. Here the sample spans about 450,000 clones, more than 75% being singletons. Sequenced: PBMCs. The receptor source for this set is a woman between 40 and 55 years old in good health. Some clones in this sample may be carry-over from other donors' samples.

The genes are TRBV5-1 and TRBJ2-3, with 10 bases matching TRBD2. This CDR3 spans 14 amino acids. The germline gives CDR1 SGHRS, CDR2 YFSETQ. Trimming removed 2 bases from V and 5 bases from J; junction bases left unmatched: 2. As DNA, the CDR3 is TGCGCCAGCAGCTTAAGCGGGAGGGGAGATACGCAGTATTTT. It is translated as CASSLSGRGDTQYF.

This clone was counted once. The chain combines TRBV10-3 with TRBJ2-3; 7 nucleotides match TRBD1. With V trimmed by 6 bases and J by 3 bases, 9 bases remained unmatched. This CDR3 has 15 residues. Germline CDR1 ENHRY, CDR2 SYGVKD. CDR3 region: CAISGDRTGTDTQYF. The CDR3 DNA reads TGTGCCATCAGCGGGGACAGAACTGGGACAGATACGCAGTATTTT.

This chain links TRBV7-8 with TRBJ1-1; D unresolved. V lost 2 bases and J lost 6, with 4 bases in between. Germline CDR1 and CDR2: SGHVS and FQNEAQ. CDR3 length equals 11 residues. In DNA, the CDR3 is TGTGCCAGCAGCTTAAGCCCTGAAGCTTTCTTT. It is translated as CASSLSPEAFF.

This clone was observed a single time. The chain is built from TRBV10-3 and TRBJ2-7, with 8 positions matching TRBD1. The V gene's germline CDR1 is ENHRY and CDR2 SYGVKD. This CDR3 region has 14 residues. V trimming: 5 bases; J trimming: 4 bases; junction bases outside the gene matches: 7. CDR3 region: CAISSPGQDYEQYF. DNA of the CDR3: TGTGCCATCAGTTCTCCGGGACAGGATTACGAGCAGTACTTC.

Here the CDR3 DNA reads TGTGCCAGCAGCTTGTTCCCGCATTCAACCTACGAGCAGTACTTC. Protein: CASSLFPHSTYEQYF. The J gene is TRBJ2-7, the V gene TRBV5-5; D call uncertain. Trimming left V 1 base short and J 2 bases short, with 13 bases between. The CDR3 is 15 residues long. Germline V gene sequence: CDR1 SGHKS, CDR2 YYEKEE (reference sequence).

The chain employs TRBV7-9 and TRBJ1-2, with 8 bases identical to TRBD1. Germline assignment: CDR1 SEHNR and CDR2 FQNEAQ (reference sequence). Trimming at V came to 6 bases and at J to 6 bases, leaving 6 bases not matched to a gene. The CDR3 loop spans 13 amino acids. The chain's CDR3 is CASSSDRVHGYTF. The CDR3 DNA follows: TGTGCCAGCAGTTCGGACAGGGTCCATGGCTACACCTTC.

A single count supports this clone. The chain is built from TRBV6-1 and TRBJ2-7; D is unclear. Germline V gene data show CDR1 as MNHNS and CDR2 as SASEGT. The CDR3 contains 15 residues. The germline V and J ends were trimmed by 4 bases and 5 bases, with 18 bases remaining between them. CDR3 DNA sequence: TGTGCCAGCAGTGGTTGGCTAGAGGTGGTTAACGAGCAGTACTTC. Protein: CASSGWLEVVNEQYF.

The rearrangement uses TRBV10-2 and TRBJ2-7; no clear D gene. Trimming removed 4 bases from V and 0 bases from J, with 16 bases in between. CDR1 is WSHSY and CDR2 is SAAADI in the germline V gene. The CDR3 has 16 residues. In DNA, the CDR3 is TGCGCCAGCAGTGGACCCCCGGGCCAAAGCTCCTACGAGCAGTACTTC. Translation: CASSGPPGQSSYEQYF.

This clone appeared a single time. The chain combines TRBV28 with TRBJ1-5; D is perhaps TRBD1 (5 bases). CDR1 MDHEN and CDR2 SYDVKM come from the germline V gene. This CDR3 has 13 residues. Trimming cost V 11 bases and J 0 bases, with 11 bases left between them. The CDR3 region has the DNA TGTGCCGCAGGGATGAATAGCAATCAGCCCCAGCATTTT. Translated: CAAGMNSNQPQHF.

V is TRBV4-1 and J is TRBJ1-2, with no clear D. CDR1 is MGHRA, CDR2 YSYEKL, per germline. V was cut by 0 bases and J by 7 bases, with 15 bases left in between. The length of the CDR3 is 15 residues. The CDR3 coding sequence is TGCGCCAGCAGCCAAGATCGATTTAGGGTAGGTGGCTACACCTTC. Translating gives CASSQDRFRVGGYTF.

This chain uses TRBV2 with TRBJ1-1, with 7 positions matching TRBD1. The CDR3 runs 12 residues. Germline V CDR1 and CDR2: SNHLY, FYNNEI. V shed 9 bases, J shed 4 bases, and the junction held 5 bases outside the gene matches. CDR3 sequence reads: CASGQEGTEAFF. CDR3 bases: TGTGCCAGTGGACAGGAGGGCACTGAAGCTTTCTTT.

The V and J genes are TRBV10-2 and TRBJ2-2; TRBD2 matches 11 bases. The junction had 10 bases not matched to a gene; V was cut back by 7 bases and J by 3 bases. This CDR3 has 17 residues. From germline, CDR1 is WSHSY and CDR2 SAAADI. As DNA, the CDR3 is TGCGCCAGCACCCCGTTTAGCGGGAGGGCCGACACCGGGGAGCTGTTTTTT. Translation gives CASTPFSGRADTGELFF.

This clone has a single count. The rearrangement links TRBV29-1 to TRBJ2-2; 8 bases fit TRBD1. Germline CDR1 SQVTM, CDR2 ANQGSEA. The J segment lost 6 bases and the V segment lost 3 bases, leaving 6 bases of the junction unmatched. The CDR3 length is 14 residues. CDR3 sequence reads: CSVDPGGPAGELFF. CDR3 nucleotide sequence: TGCAGCGTTGATCCAGGGGGCCCGGCCGGGGAGCTGTTTTTT.

This chain joins TRBV27 and TRBJ2-7; D remains ambiguous. Trimming took off 5 bases at V and 6 bases at J, with 20 bases between the two ends. The CDR3 has 15 residues. CDR1 MNHEY and CDR2 SMNVEV come from the germline V gene (reference sequence). The CDR3 reads CASSPFLNVRSEQYF. The DNA of the CDR3 is TGTGCCAGCAGTCCATTTCTCAACGTCAGGAGCGAGCAGTACTTC.

This clone was counted a single time. The genes are TRBV7-2 and TRBJ2-7, with 11 bases that match TRBD2. The CDR3 extends over 18 amino acids. Germline V lookup: CDR1 SGHTA, CDR2 FQGNSA. The ends lost 3 bases at V and 1 base at J; junction bases unmatched: 11. This chain's CDR3 is CASSFPYTLAGESYEQYF. In DNA form, the CDR3 reads TGTGCCAGCAGCTTCCCATACACACTAGCGGGAGAATCCTACGAGCAGTACTTC.

The rearrangement links TRBV5-1 to TRBJ2-3, with 9 nucleotides matching TRBD2. With 4 bases clipped from V and 0 bases from J, the junction kept 9 bases outside the gene matches. This CDR3 is built from 17 residues. Germline values: CDR1 SGHRS, CDR2 YFSETQ. CDR3 in DNA: TGCGCCAGCAGCGCCCGACTAGCGGACCAGAGCACAGATACGCAGTATTTT. It is translated as CASSARLADQSTDTQYF. Variable domain in full (rest from reference TRBV5-1 and TRBJ2-3): KAGVTQTPRYLIKTRGQQVTLSCSPISGHRSVSWYQQTPGQGLQFLFEYFSETQRNKGNFPGRFSGRQFSNSRSEMNVSTLELGDSALYLCASSARLADQSTDTQYFGPGTRLTVL.

This sequence joins TRBV7-2 and TRBJ1-1; D ambiguous. Trimming took 5 bases from V and 5 from J, leaving 18 bases between them. The CDR3 runs 15 residues. Germline V gene lookup returns CDR1 SGHTA and CDR2 FQGNSA. CDR3 protein: CASSRTHLSGTEAFF. The CDR3 DNA reads as TGTGCCAGCAGCCGCACTCATCTCTCGGGGACTGAAGCTTTCTTT.

Written as DNA, the CDR3 is TGCGCCAGCAGCTTGACAGCCCGGGACAGCGGAAACGATGGCTACACCTTC. It yields the protein CASSLTARDSGNDGYTF. The chain couples TRBV5-1 to TRBJ1-2, with 7 bases fitting TRBD1. With 1 base clipped from V and 6 bases from J, the junction kept 15 bases outside the gene matches. This CDR3 has 17 amino acids. Germline assignment: CDR1 SGHRS and CDR2 YFSETQ.

The CDR3 DNA sequence: TGTGCCAGCAGTGAAGCGGGCCAGGGGATAAACACCGGGGAGCTGTTTTTT. Translating it yields CASSEAGQGINTGELFF. This chain uses TRBV2 with TRBJ2-2, with D perhaps TRBD1 (6 bases). The germline V gene encodes CDR1 SNHLY and CDR2 FYNNEI. The CDR3 totals 17 residues. Trimming cost V 0 bases and J 2 bases, with 13 bases left between them.

The rearrangement links TRBV4-1 to TRBJ2-3, with D hard to call. In germline, CDR1 is MGHRA, CDR2 YSYEKL. The CDR3 length is 16 residues. The V and J ends lost 1 base and 6 bases respectively, with 17 bases between them. The CDR3 sequence: CASSQVGPPFTDTQYF. CDR3 bases: TGCGCCAGCAGCCAAGTGGGCCCCCCCTTTACGGATACGCAGTATTTT.

The CDR3 loop reads CSVAGQGGRVSYEQYF. The CDR3 DNA sequence: TGCAGCGTTGCCGGACAAGGCGGGAGGGTTTCCTACGAGCAGTACTTC. The chain carries TRBV29-1 and TRBJ2-7, with 9 bases that match TRBD2. The V and J ends lost 4 bases and 1 base, in that order; junction bases with no gene match: 11. Germline lookup yields CDR1 SQVTM and CDR2 ANQGSEA. This CDR3 region has 16 residues.

This clone occurred once. The chain is built from TRBV30 and TRBJ1-4; the match to TRBD1 covers 9 bases. The ends lost 2 bases at V and 7 bases at J; junction bases unmatched: 8. The CDR3 has 15 residues. The germline CDR1 and CDR2 sequences are GTSNPN and SVGIG (reference sequence). The chain's CDR3 is CAWSRPGQGFEKLFF. CDR3 coding DNA: TGTGCCTGGAGTCGCCCCGGACAGGGGTTTGAAAAACTGTTTTTT.

The chain employs TRBV6-5 and TRBJ2-7; D is ambiguous. Germline CDR1 and CDR2: MNHEY and SVGAGI. The CDR3 is 9 residues long. The ends were cut back, 6 bases at V and 5 bases at J, with 2 bases in the middle. This chain's CDR3 is CASRDEQYF. DNA for the CDR3: TGTGCCAGCAGGGACGAGCAGTACTTC.

The sample holds one count of this clone. V is TRBV28 and J is TRBJ1-4, with no clear D. Germline V gene data show CDR1 as MDHEN and CDR2 as SYDVKM. The CDR3 runs 15 residues. V gave up 2 bases and J gave up 6 bases, with 13 bases separating them. Here the CDR3 DNA reads TGTGCCAGCAGTTTAGAAGGACTGTTGGATGAAAAACTGTTTTTT. It codes for CASSLEGLLDEKLFF.

The V and J genes are TRBV27 and TRBJ2-5; a possible D gene is TRBD1 (6 bases). The V and J ends lost 8 bases and 5 bases respectively, with 18 bases between them. Germline CDR1 is MNHEY and CDR2 is SMNVEV (reference sequence). This CDR3 has 14 residues. The CDR3 nucleotides read TGTGCCAGCGGTTGGGCTGGCCAGGGGGAGACCCAGTACTTC. Translation: CASGWAGQGETQYF.

CDR3: CASSQDVAAGPVLTF. Written as DNA, the CDR3 is TGCGCCAGCAGCCAAGATGTTGCGGCAGGGCCCGTCCTGACTTTC. The chain has TRBV4-1 and TRBJ2-6; D is possibly TRBD1 (5 bases). Looked up from germline, CDR1 is MGHRA and CDR2 is YSYEKL. This CDR3 has 15 residues. Trimming removed 0 bases from V and 12 bases from J, with 15 bases in between.